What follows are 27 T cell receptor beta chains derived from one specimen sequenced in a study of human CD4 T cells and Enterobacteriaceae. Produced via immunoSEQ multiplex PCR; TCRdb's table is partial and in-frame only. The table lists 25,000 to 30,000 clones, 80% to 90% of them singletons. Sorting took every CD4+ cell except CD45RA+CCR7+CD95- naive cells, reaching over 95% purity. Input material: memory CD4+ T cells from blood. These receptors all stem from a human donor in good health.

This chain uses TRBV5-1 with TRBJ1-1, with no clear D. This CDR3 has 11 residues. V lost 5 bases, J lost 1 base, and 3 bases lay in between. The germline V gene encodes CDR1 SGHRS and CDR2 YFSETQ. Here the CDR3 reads CASRQNTEAFF. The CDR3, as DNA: TGCGCCAGCAGACAGAACACTGAAGCTTTCTTT.

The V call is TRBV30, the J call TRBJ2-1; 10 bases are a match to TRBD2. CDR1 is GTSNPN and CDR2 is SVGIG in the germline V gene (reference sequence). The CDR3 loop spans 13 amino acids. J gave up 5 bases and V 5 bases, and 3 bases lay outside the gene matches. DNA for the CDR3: TGTGCCTGGGAGCGGGAGGGAAACAATGAGCAGTTCTTC. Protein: CAWEREGNNEQFF.

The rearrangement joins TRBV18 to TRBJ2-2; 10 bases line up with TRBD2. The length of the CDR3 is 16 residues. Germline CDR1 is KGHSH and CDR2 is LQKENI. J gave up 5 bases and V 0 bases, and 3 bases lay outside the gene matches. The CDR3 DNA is TGTGCCAGCTCACCACCAGGACTAGCGGCTACCGGGGAGCTGTTTTTT. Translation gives CASSPPGLAATGELFF.

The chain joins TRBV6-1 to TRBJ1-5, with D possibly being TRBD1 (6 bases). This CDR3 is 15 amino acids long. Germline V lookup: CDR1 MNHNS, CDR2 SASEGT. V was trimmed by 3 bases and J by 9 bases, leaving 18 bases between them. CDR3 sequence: CASSEYLEGVRPQHF. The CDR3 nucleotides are TGTGCCAGCAGTGAGTACTTGGAGGGGGTGCGGCCCCAGCATTTT.

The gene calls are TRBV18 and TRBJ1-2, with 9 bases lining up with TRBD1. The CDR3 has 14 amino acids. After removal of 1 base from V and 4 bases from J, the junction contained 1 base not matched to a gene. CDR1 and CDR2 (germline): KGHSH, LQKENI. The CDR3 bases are TGTGCCAGCTCACCACAGGGACAGGGCTATGGCTACACCTTC. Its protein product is CASSPQGQGYGYTF. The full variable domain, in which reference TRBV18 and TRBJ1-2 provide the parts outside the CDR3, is NAGVMQNPRHLVRRRGQEARLRCSPMKGHSHVYWYRQLPEEGLKFMVYLQKENIIDESGMPKERFSAEFPKEGPSILRIQQVVRGDSAAYFCASSPQGQGYGYTFGSGTRLTVV.

The CDR3 reads CASSVDLDRGSEQYF. The CDR3 DNA is TGTGCCAGCAGCGTAGATTTGGACAGGGGAAGCGAGCAGTACTTC. V usage is TRBV9 and J usage is TRBJ2-7; 9 bases fit TRBD1. V lost 0 bases and J lost 6; bases outside the gene matches: 7. Germline-derived CDR1 and CDR2 are SGDLS and YYNGEE. This CDR3 comprises 15 residues.

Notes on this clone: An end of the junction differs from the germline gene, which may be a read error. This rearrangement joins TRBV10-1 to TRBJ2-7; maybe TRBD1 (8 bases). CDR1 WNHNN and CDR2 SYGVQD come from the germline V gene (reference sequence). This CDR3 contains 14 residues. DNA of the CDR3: TGCGCCAGCAGCGGGGGGACAGGTTCCTCCGAGCAGTACTTC. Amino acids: CASSGGTGSSEQYF.

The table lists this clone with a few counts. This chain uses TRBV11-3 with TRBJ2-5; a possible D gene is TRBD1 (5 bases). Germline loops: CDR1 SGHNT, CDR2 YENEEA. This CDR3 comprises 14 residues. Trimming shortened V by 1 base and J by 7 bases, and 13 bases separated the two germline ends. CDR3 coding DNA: TGTGCCAGCAGCTTAGGGGGTCAGGGCCGGACCCAGTACTTC. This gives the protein CASSLGGQGRTQYF.

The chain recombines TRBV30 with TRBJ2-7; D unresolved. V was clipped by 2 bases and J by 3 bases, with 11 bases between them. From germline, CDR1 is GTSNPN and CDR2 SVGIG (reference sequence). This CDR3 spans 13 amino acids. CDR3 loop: CAWSRTPYYEQYF. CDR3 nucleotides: TGTGCCTGGAGTCGTACACCTTACTACGAGCAGTACTTC.

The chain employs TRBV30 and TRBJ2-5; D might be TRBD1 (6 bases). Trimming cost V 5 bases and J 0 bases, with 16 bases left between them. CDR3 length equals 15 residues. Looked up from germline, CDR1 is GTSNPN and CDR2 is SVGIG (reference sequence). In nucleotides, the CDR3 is TGTGCCTGGGGATACGGACAGATCAACCAAGAGACCCAGTACTTC. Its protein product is CAWGYGQINQETQYF.

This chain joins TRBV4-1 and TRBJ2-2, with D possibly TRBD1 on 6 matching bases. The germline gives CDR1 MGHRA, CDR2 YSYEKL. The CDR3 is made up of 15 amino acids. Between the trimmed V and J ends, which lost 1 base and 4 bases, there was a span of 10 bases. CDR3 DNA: TGCGCCAGCAGCCAAGGGGGGCTGATCACCGGGGAGCTGTTTTTT. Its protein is CASSQGGLITGELFF.

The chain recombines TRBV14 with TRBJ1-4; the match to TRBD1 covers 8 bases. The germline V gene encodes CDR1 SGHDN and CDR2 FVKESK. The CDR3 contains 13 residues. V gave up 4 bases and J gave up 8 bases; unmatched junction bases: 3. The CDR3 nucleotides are TGTGCCAGCAGCCGAACAGGGGGAGAAAAACTGTTTTTT. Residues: CASSRTGGEKLFF.

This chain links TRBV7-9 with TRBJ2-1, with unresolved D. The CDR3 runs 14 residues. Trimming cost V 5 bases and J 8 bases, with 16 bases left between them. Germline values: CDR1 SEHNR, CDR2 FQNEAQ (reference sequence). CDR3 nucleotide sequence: TGTGCCAGCAGCCCGCGGACGTCGGCGGATGAGCAGTTCTTC. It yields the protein CASSPRTSADEQFF. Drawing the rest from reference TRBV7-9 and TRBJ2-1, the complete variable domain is DTGVSQNPRHKITKRGQNVTFRCDPISEHNRLYWYRQTLGQGPEFLTYFQNEAQLEKSRLLSDRFSAERPKGSFSTLEIQRTEQGDSAMYLCASSPRTSADEQFFGPGTRLTVL.

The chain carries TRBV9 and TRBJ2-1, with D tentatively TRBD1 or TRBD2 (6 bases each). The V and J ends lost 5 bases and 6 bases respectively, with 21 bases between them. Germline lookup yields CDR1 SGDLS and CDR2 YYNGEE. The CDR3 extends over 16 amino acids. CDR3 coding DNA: TGTGCCAGCAGTGCTGTGGGGGGCGTGATCGGCAATGAGCAGTTCTTC. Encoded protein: CASSAVGGVIGNEQFF.

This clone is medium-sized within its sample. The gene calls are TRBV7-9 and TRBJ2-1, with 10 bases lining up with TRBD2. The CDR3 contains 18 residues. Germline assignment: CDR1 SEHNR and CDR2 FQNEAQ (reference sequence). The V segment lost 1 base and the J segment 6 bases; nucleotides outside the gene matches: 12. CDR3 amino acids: CASSLVGLRLAGANEQFF. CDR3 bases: TGTGCCAGCAGCTTAGTGGGATTGAGGCTAGCGGGAGCCAATGAGCAGTTCTTC. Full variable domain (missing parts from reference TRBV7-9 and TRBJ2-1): DTGVSQNPRHKITKRGQNVTFRCDPISEHNRLYWYRQTLGQGPEFLTYFQNEAQLEKSRLLSDRFSAERPKGSFSTLEIQRTEQGDSAMYLCASSLVGLRLAGANEQFFGPGTRLTVL.

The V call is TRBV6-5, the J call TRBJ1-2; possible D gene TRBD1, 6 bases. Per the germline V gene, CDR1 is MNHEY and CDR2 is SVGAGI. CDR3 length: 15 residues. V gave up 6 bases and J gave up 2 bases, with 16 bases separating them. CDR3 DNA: TGTGCCAGCAGAAAGGACAGCCAGAACAACTATGGCTACACCTTC. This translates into CASRKDSQNNYGYTF.

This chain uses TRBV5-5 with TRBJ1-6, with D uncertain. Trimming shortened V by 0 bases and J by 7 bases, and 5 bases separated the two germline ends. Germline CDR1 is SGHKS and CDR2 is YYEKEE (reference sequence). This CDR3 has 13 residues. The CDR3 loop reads CASSLGDNSPLHF. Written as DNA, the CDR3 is TGTGCCAGCAGCTTGGGTGACAATTCACCCCTCCACTTT.

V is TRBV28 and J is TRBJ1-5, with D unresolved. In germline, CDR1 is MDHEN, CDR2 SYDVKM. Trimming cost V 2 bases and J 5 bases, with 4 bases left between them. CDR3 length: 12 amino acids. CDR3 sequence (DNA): TGTGCCAGCAGTTTAATGCATCAGCCCCAGCATTTT. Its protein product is CASSLMHQPQHF.

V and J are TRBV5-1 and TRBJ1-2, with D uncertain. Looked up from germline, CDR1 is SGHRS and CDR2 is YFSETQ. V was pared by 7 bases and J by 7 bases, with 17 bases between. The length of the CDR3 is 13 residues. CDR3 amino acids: CASSGVSFVGYTF. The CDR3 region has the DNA TGCGCCAGCTCCGGGGTTTCCTTTGTTGGCTACACCTTC.

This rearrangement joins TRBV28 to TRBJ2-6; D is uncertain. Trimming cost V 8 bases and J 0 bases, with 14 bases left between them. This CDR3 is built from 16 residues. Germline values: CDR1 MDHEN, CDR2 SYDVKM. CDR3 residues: CASSLDRSSGANVLTF. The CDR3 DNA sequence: TGTGCCAGCTCGCTGGACCGGAGCTCTGGGGCCAACGTCCTGACTTTC.

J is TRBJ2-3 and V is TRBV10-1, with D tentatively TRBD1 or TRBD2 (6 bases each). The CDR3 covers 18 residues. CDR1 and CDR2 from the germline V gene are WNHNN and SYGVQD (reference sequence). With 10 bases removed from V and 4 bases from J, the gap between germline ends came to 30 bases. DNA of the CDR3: TGCGCCACCCACCCAGGGGACTTTCGCTTTCCGCTTGCAGATACGCAGTATTTT. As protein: CATHPGDFRFPLADTQYF.

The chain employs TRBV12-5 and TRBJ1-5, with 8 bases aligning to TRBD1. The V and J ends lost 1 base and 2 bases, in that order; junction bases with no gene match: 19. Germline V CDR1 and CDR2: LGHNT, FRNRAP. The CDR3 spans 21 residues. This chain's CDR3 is CASGLAGTGLTLEWGNQPQHF. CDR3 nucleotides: TGTGCTAGTGGTTTGGCCGGGACAGGTCTGACCCTAGAATGGGGCAATCAGCCCCAGCATTTT.

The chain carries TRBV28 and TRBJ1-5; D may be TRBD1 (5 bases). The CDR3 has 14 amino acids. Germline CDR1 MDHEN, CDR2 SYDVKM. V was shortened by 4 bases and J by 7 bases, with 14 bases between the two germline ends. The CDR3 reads CASSSGGGWQPQHF. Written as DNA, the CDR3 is TGTGCCAGCAGTTCCGGGGGGGGTTGGCAGCCCCAGCATTTT.

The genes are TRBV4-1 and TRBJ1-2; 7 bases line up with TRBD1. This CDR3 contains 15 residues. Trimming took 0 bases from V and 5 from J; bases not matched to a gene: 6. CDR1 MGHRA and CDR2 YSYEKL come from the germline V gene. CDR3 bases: TGCGCCAGCAGCCAAGATTCGGGACAGAGTTATGGCTACACCTTC. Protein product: CASSQDSGQSYGYTF.

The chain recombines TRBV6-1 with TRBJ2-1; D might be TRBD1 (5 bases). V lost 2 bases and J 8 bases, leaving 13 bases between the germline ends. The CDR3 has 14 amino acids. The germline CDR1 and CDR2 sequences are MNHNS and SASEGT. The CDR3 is CASSENQGYDEQFF. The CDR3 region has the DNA TGTGCCAGCAGTGAAAATCAGGGTTACGATGAGCAGTTCTTC.

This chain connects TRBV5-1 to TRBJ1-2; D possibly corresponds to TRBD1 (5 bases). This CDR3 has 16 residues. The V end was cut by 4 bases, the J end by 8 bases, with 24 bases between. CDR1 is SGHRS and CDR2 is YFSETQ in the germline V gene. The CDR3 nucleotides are TGCGCCAGCAGCCCGACCCAAACTCAGGGAGGAAAGGGCTACACCTTC. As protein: CASSPTQTQGGKGYTF.

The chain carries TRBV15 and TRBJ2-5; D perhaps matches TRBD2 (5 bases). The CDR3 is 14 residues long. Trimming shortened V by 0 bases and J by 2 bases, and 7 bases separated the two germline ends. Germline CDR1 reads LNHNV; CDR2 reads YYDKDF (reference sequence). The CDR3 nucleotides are TGTGCCACCAGCAGAGATGCGGGTCAAGAGACCCAGTACTTC. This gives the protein CATSRDAGQETQYF.